This TCR beta chain was captured by sequencing in a study of blood T cell repertoires in COVID-19. This clone appeared many times. Only in-frame clones appear in the TCRdb table, and some are missing; sequencing was by immunoSEQ multiplex PCR. The sample lists approximately 100,000 clones, roughly 81% occurring once. V lost 4 bases, J lost 2 bases, and 12 bases lay in between. The CDR3 has 16 amino acids. Germline CDR1 and CDR2: SEHNR and FQNEAQ (reference sequence). This chain connects TRBV7-9 to TRBJ2-6; D may be TRBD2 (7 bases). The sequence came from a human donor in a cohort sampled during active COVID-19. The specimen was peripheral blood. CDR3 in amino acids: CASSSGGGAGANVLTF. For the CDR3, the DNA is TGTGCCAGCAGCTCAGGCGGGGGCGCTGGGGCCAACGTCCTGACTTTC.